This T cell receptor (beta chain) was retrieved from a study of blood T cell repertoires in COVID-19. Measured with immunoSEQ multiplex PCR; TCRdb has only the in-frame clones, and not every one. The repertoire holds under 450,000 clones, with around 88% as singletons. CDR1 and CDR2 from the germline V gene are SGHTA and FQGTGA. This CDR3 is 14 amino acids long. Trimming took 5 bases from V and 1 from J, leaving 11 bases between them. Sequencing used peripheral blood. The chain joins TRBV7-3 to TRBJ1-2; D gene uncertain. The TCR originated in a woman aged 45-65 years with COVID-19, enrolled during active disease. Here the CDR3 DNA reads TGTGCCAGCAGCCCCCGTGGCGGTAACTATGGCTACACCTTC. This gives the protein CASSPRGGNYGYTF.